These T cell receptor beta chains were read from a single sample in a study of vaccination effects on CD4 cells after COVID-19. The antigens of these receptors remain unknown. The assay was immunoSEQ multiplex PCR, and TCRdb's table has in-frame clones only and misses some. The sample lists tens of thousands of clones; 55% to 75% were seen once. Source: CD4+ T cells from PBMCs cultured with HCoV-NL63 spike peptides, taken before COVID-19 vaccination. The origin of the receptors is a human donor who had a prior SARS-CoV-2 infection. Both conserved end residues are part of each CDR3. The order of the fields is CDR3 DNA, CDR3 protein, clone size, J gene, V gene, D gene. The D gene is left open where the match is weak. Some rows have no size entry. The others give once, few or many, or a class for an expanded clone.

cdr3_nt: TGTGCCAGCAGCTTGGAGGTGGGGTCCATGAACACTGAAGCTTTCTTT; cdr3_aa: CASSLEVGSMNTEAFF; clone_size: NA; j_call: TRBJ1-1; v_call: TRBV5-4; d_call: NA
cdr3_nt: TGCGCCAGCAGCCAAGAGGGGGGGGCGGCCAAAAACATTCAGTACTTC; cdr3_aa: CASSQEGGAAKNIQYF; clone_size: once; j_call: TRBJ2-4; v_call: TRBV4-3; d_call: NA
cdr3_nt: TGTGCCAGCAGCCAAAAGTGGGCTAGCGGAGGGGGTCGTAATGAGCAGTTCTTC; cdr3_aa: CASSQKWASGGGRNEQFF; clone_size: NA; j_call: TRBJ2-1; v_call: TRBV7-9; d_call: NA
cdr3_nt: TGTGCCAGCCGGCCGGTAGCGGGGAGTCGAGATACGCAGTATTTT; cdr3_aa: CASRPVAGSRDTQYF; clone_size: few; j_call: TRBJ2-3; v_call: TRBV2; d_call: TRBD2
cdr3_nt: TGTGCCAGCAGTGAAGGGCTAGCGGGAGCTCAGACCCAGTACTTC; cdr3_aa: CASSEGLAGAQTQYF; clone_size: NA; j_call: TRBJ2-5; v_call: TRBV2; d_call: TRBD2
cdr3_nt: TGTGCCAGCAGGGTCTCACAGAGCTCTGGAAACACCATATATTTT; cdr3_aa: CASRVSQSSGNTIYF; clone_size: NA; j_call: TRBJ1-3; v_call: TRBV6-5; d_call: NA
cdr3_nt: TGTGCCTGGAGGAGGGGTAGGGGCCACGAGCAGTACTTC; cdr3_aa: CAWRRGRGHEQYF; clone_size: NA; j_call: TRBJ2-7; v_call: TRBV30; d_call: NA
cdr3_nt: TGCGCCAGCAGCCTGCAAGGGACAGGGGGTACCCAGTACTTC; cdr3_aa: CASSLQGTGGTQYF; clone_size: NA; j_call: TRBJ2-5; v_call: TRBV4-3; d_call: TRBD1
cdr3_nt: TGTGCCAGCAGCTTACGGGGAGGCACCGGGGAGCTGTTTTTT; cdr3_aa: CASSLRGGTGELFF; clone_size: NA; j_call: TRBJ2-2; v_call: TRBV7-3; d_call: NA
cdr3_nt: TGTGCCAGCAGCTTTATAGATACGCAGTATTTT; cdr3_aa: CASSFIDTQYF; clone_size: NA; j_call: TRBJ2-3; v_call: TRBV7-9; d_call: NA
cdr3_nt: TGTGCCATCAGTGAGTCCGGCGGGGGTAAACAGTACTTC; cdr3_aa: CAISESGGGKQYF; clone_size: NA; j_call: TRBJ2-7; v_call: TRBV10-3; d_call: TRBD2
cdr3_nt: TGTGCCAGCATGTCAGAGGGGATGGACAATGAGCAGTTCTTC; cdr3_aa: CASMSEGMDNEQFF; clone_size: NA; j_call: TRBJ2-1; v_call: TRBV2; d_call: NA
cdr3_nt: TGTGCCAGCAGCTTAATGGCGGGGTACAATGAGCAGTTCTTC; cdr3_aa: CASSLMAGYNEQFF; clone_size: NA; j_call: TRBJ2-1; v_call: TRBV7-2; d_call: NA
cdr3_nt: TGTGCCAGCAGTGAATTAGGTACGGTAGGCAATCAGCCCCAGCATTTT; cdr3_aa: CASSELGTVGNQPQHF; clone_size: many; j_call: TRBJ1-5; v_call: TRBV2; d_call: NA
cdr3_nt: TGTGCCAGCAGTTTCTTGGTCCCGGGAAGTAGCAATCAGCCCCAGCATTTT; cdr3_aa: CASSFLVPGSSNQPQHF; clone_size: NA; j_call: TRBJ1-5; v_call: TRBV27; d_call: NA
cdr3_nt: TGTGCCACCCAGGGTCTGAGGAACACTGAAGCTTTCTTT; cdr3_aa: CATQGLRNTEAFF; clone_size: NA; j_call: TRBJ1-1; v_call: TRBV24-1; d_call: NA
cdr3_nt: TGCAGTGCCTTAGACAGGGCTGAAGCTTTCTTT; cdr3_aa: CSALDRAEAFF; clone_size: few; j_call: TRBJ1-1; v_call: TRBV20-1; d_call: TRBD1
cdr3_nt: TGTGCCAGTAGTCCTACGCACCGACAGGGGTTAAGAGAGACCCAGTACTTC; cdr3_aa: CASSPTHRQGLRETQYF; clone_size: NA; j_call: TRBJ2-5; v_call: TRBV19; d_call: TRBD1
cdr3_nt: TGTGCCAGCACCCCTATCGGGGGGGTACTAGCGGGTACCGGGGAGCTGTTTTTT; cdr3_aa: CASTPIGGVLAGTGELFF; clone_size: NA; j_call: TRBJ2-2; v_call: TRBV6-2/TRBV6-3; d_call: TRBD2
cdr3_nt: TGTGCCAGCAGTACCAACAGGGTACCCTACTACGAGCAGTACTTC; cdr3_aa: CASSTNRVPYYEQYF; clone_size: NA; j_call: TRBJ2-7; v_call: TRBV6-5; d_call: NA
cdr3_nt: TGTGCCAGCAGCTTAAGGCCTGATCTGCCGCAGTATTTT; cdr3_aa: CASSLRPDLPQYF; clone_size: once; j_call: TRBJ2-3; v_call: TRBV7-2; d_call: NA
cdr3_nt: TGTGCCAGCAGACCGCAGTTGCAGGGGGAAAAACTGTTTTTT; cdr3_aa: CASRPQLQGEKLFF; clone_size: NA; j_call: TRBJ1-4; v_call: TRBV11-2; d_call: NA
cdr3_nt: TGTGCCATCAGTGAGTCGGGGGGCCCGGAGCAGTTCTTC; cdr3_aa: CAISESGGPEQFF; clone_size: NA; j_call: TRBJ2-1; v_call: TRBV10-3; d_call: NA
cdr3_nt: TGTGCCAGCAGCCAGCGATTACAATTGGGGTATAGCACAGATACGCAGTATTTT; cdr3_aa: CASSQRLQLGYSTDTQYF; clone_size: NA; j_call: TRBJ2-3; v_call: TRBV4-2; d_call: NA
cdr3_nt: TGCGCCAGCAGATTACTAGCGCCGAACACCGGGGAGCTGTTTTTT; cdr3_aa: CASRLLAPNTGELFF; clone_size: large; j_call: TRBJ2-2; v_call: TRBV5-1; d_call: TRBD2
cdr3_nt: TGTGCCAGCAGTCTACAGGGATGGGTCTCCAATTCACCCCTCCACTTT; cdr3_aa: CASSLQGWVSNSPLHF; clone_size: few; j_call: TRBJ1-6; v_call: TRBV2; d_call: NA
cdr3_nt: TGTGCCAGTAGTATCCCCCGGGGCCGACTGGACACTGAAGCTTTCTTT; cdr3_aa: CASSIPRGRLDTEAFF; clone_size: NA; j_call: TRBJ1-1; v_call: TRBV19; d_call: NA
cdr3_nt: TGTGCCACCAGCAGAGAACGGGCGAACACTGAAGCTTTCTTT; cdr3_aa: CATSRERANTEAFF; clone_size: NA; j_call: TRBJ1-1; v_call: TRBV15; d_call: NA
cdr3_nt: TGTGCCACCCGGACAGGACCCTTGGGGACTGAAGCTTTCTTT; cdr3_aa: CATRTGPLGTEAFF; clone_size: NA; j_call: TRBJ1-1; v_call: TRBV2; d_call: TRBD1
cdr3_nt: TGTGCCAGCAGACGACTAGGGCGTGAAAAACTGTTTTTT; cdr3_aa: CASRRLGREKLFF; clone_size: NA; j_call: TRBJ1-4; v_call: TRBV6-7; d_call: NA
cdr3_nt: TGTGCCAGCAGCGTCCTAAACGTTGGGGGGAAGGGGACCCAGTACTTC; cdr3_aa: CASSVLNVGGKGTQYF; clone_size: NA; j_call: TRBJ2-5; v_call: TRBV7-8; d_call: NA
cdr3_nt: TGTGCCAGCAGTGAAACAGGGCGAGGTCAGCCCCAGCATTTT; cdr3_aa: CASSETGRGQPQHF; clone_size: NA; j_call: TRBJ1-5; v_call: TRBV6-1; d_call: NA
cdr3_nt: TGTGCCAGCAGCTTGTACAGCGGGGGGGGCACAGATACGCAGTATTTT; cdr3_aa: CASSLYSGGGTDTQYF; clone_size: NA; j_call: TRBJ2-3; v_call: TRBV5-8; d_call: TRBD2
cdr3_nt: TGTGCCAGCAGTAGTCCGGGACAGGCCGCCTACGAGCAGTACTTC; cdr3_aa: CASSSPGQAAYEQYF; clone_size: NA; j_call: TRBJ2-7; v_call: TRBV27; d_call: TRBD1
cdr3_nt: TGCGCCAGCAGATCGGGGACTAGCGGGAGCGGTGAGCAGTTCTTC; cdr3_aa: CASRSGTSGSGEQFF; clone_size: NA; j_call: TRBJ2-1; v_call: TRBV5-1; d_call: TRBD2
cdr3_nt: TGCGCCAGCAGCTTGTTAGCGGGGGGGAGTAATGAGCAGTTCTTC; cdr3_aa: CASSLLAGGSNEQFF; clone_size: NA; j_call: TRBJ2-1; v_call: TRBV5-1; d_call: TRBD2
cdr3_nt: TGCGCCAGCAGCCCCGATACCTACGAGCAGTACTTC; cdr3_aa: CASSPDTYEQYF; clone_size: NA; j_call: TRBJ2-7; v_call: TRBV4-1; d_call: NA
cdr3_nt: TGTGCCAGCAGCTTCGGACGTAACAATGAGCAGTTCTTC; cdr3_aa: CASSFGRNNEQFF; clone_size: few; j_call: TRBJ2-1; v_call: TRBV7-2; d_call: NA
cdr3_nt: TGCGCCAGCAGCCAAGAGTGGCGGGAAGATACGCAGTATTTT; cdr3_aa: CASSQEWREDTQYF; clone_size: NA; j_call: TRBJ2-3; v_call: TRBV4-1; d_call: NA
cdr3_nt: TGTGCCACCAGCACCACCAGCTCTGGAAACACCATATATTTT; cdr3_aa: CATSTTSSGNTIYF; clone_size: NA; j_call: TRBJ1-3; v_call: TRBV15; d_call: NA
cdr3_nt: TGTGCCAGCAGCGGGAGACCGGACGGGGGGTCTAGGCACGAGCAGTACTTC; cdr3_aa: CASSGRPDGGSRHEQYF; clone_size: NA; j_call: TRBJ2-7; v_call: TRBV7-8; d_call: TRBD2
cdr3_nt: TGTGCCAGCAGTGATATCCAGGGGTCCTATAATTCACCCCTCCACTTT; cdr3_aa: CASSDIQGSYNSPLHF; clone_size: few; j_call: TRBJ1-6; v_call: TRBV6-1; d_call: NA
cdr3_nt: TGTGCCAGCAGCTTAAGCCTAGCGGGAGTCTACAATGAGCAGTTCTTC; cdr3_aa: CASSLSLAGVYNEQFF; clone_size: NA; j_call: TRBJ2-1; v_call: TRBV11-3; d_call: TRBD2
cdr3_nt: TGTGCCAGCGGTAGAGCGGGTGCTTCCTACAATGAGCAGTTCTTC; cdr3_aa: CASGRAGASYNEQFF; clone_size: NA; j_call: TRBJ2-1; v_call: TRBV3-1/TRBV3-2; d_call: NA
cdr3_nt: TGTGCCAGCAGACTTGCGAACACTGAAGCTTTCTTT; cdr3_aa: CASRLANTEAFF; clone_size: NA; j_call: TRBJ1-1; v_call: TRBV28; d_call: NA
cdr3_nt: TGTGCCAGCAGCTTGTCAAGTGTTTTCACCGGGGAGCTGTTTTTT; cdr3_aa: CASSLSSVFTGELFF; clone_size: NA; j_call: TRBJ2-2; v_call: TRBV5-4; d_call: NA
cdr3_nt: TGTGCCAGCACCAGGGGCCGGGACAGGGGTCATCATTCCTACGAGCAGTACTTC; cdr3_aa: CASTRGRDRGHHSYEQYF; clone_size: NA; j_call: TRBJ2-7; v_call: TRBV2; d_call: TRBD1
cdr3_nt: TGCAGCGTTATCTTGAACAGGGGCCCAAATCAGCCCCAGCATTTT; cdr3_aa: CSVILNRGPNQPQHF; clone_size: NA; j_call: TRBJ1-5; v_call: TRBV29-1; d_call: TRBD1
cdr3_nt: TGTGCCAGCAGCCAAATCGCAGGGGGCATCGATGGCTACACCTTC; cdr3_aa: CASSQIAGGIDGYTF; clone_size: NA; j_call: TRBJ1-2; v_call: TRBV3-1/TRBV3-2; d_call: TRBD1
cdr3_nt: TGTGCCAGCAGTTACATTCAGGTAACAGATACGCAGTATTTT; cdr3_aa: CASSYIQVTDTQYF; clone_size: NA; j_call: TRBJ2-3; v_call: TRBV6-2/TRBV6-3; d_call: NA
cdr3_nt: TGCAGCGTGGGTGACCAAGATACGCAGTATTTT; cdr3_aa: CSVGDQDTQYF; clone_size: NA; j_call: TRBJ2-3; v_call: TRBV29-1; d_call: NA
cdr3_nt: TGTGCCAGCAGCGACCCACGCTCTTCGGGAGATACGCAGTATTTT; cdr3_aa: CASSDPRSSGDTQYF; clone_size: NA; j_call: TRBJ2-3; v_call: TRBV9; d_call: NA
cdr3_nt: TGTGCTAGTGGTCCCTCGGCGGGCTATGGCTACACCTTC; cdr3_aa: CASGPSAGYGYTF; clone_size: few; j_call: TRBJ1-2; v_call: TRBV12-5; d_call: NA
cdr3_nt: TGTGCCAGTAGTAGGGACAACGAGCAGTACTTC; cdr3_aa: CASSRDNEQYF; clone_size: few; j_call: TRBJ2-7; v_call: TRBV19; d_call: NA
cdr3_nt: TGTGCCATCGGAGACAGGACCTCTGGGGCCAACGTCCTGACTTTC; cdr3_aa: CAIGDRTSGANVLTF; clone_size: NA; j_call: TRBJ2-6; v_call: TRBV6-5; d_call: NA